This T cell receptor beta chain was sequenced in a study of read filtering for tumor transcriptome and immune sequencing. Study outcomes and limitations: The CD138-negative fraction was mixed bone marrow immune cells, not pure T cells.

This clonotype was observed many times. Its antigen is still unknown. Sampling of bone marrow took place during active disease in every patient. CDR3 size: 15 residues. V was trimmed by 5 bases and J by 3 bases, leaving 16 bases between them. CDR1 is DFQATT, CDR2 SNEGSKA, per germline (reference sequence). The library was built from roughly 400 ng RNA with molecular barcoded adaptors for alpha/delta and beta/gamma chains. TCRdb passed the reads through MiXCR, listing each CDR3 protein once. The sample consists of over 80,000 distinct CDR3 sequences, 9% to 15% of them appearing once. Material: a population of CD138-negative cells sorted from bone marrow. This sequence was found in a donor at least 40 years old with multiple myeloma. The rearrangement joins TRBV20-1 to TRBJ2-2; possible D gene TRBD2, 6 bases. Here the CDR3 reads CSARKTGRHTGELFF. The CDR3 coding sequence is TGCAGTGCTCGTAAGACCGGGAGACACACCGGGGAGCTGTTTTTT.